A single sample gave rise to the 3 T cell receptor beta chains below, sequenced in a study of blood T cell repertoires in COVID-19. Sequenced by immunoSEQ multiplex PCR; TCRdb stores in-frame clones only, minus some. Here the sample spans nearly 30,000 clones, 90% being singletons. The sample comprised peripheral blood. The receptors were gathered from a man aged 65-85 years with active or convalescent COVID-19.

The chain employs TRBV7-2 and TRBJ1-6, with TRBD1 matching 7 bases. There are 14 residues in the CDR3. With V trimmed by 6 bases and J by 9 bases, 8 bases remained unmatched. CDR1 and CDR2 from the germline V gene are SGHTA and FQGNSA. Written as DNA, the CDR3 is TGTGCCAGCAGTTACGGACAGGTCCCTTCACCCCTCCACTTT. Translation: CASSYGQVPSPLHF.

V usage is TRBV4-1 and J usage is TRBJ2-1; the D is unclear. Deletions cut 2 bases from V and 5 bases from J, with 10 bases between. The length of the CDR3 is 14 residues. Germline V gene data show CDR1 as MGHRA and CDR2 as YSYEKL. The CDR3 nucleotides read TGCGCCAGCAGCCAATTTCTGGCAAACAATGAGCAGTTCTTC. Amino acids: CASSQFLANNEQFF.

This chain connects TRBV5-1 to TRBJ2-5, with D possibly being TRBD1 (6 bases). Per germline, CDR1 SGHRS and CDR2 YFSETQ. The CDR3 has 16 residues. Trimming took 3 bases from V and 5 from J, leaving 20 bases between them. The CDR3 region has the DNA TGCGCCAGCAGCTCAGGGCCGGGGACAACGGAGGAGACCCAGTACTTC. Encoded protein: CASSSGPGTTEETQYF.